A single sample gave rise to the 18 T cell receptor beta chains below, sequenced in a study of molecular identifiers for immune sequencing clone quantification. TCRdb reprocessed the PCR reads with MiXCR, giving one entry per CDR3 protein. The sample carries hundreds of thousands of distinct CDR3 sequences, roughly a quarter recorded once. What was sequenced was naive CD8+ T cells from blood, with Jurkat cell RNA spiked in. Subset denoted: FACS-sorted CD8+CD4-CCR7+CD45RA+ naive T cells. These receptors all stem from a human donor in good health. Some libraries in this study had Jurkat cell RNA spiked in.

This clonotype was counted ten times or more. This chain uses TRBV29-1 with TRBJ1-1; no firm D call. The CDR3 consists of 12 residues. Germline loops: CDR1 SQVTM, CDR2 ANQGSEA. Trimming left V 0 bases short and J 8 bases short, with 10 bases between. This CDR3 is CSVEESGPEAFF. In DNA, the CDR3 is TGCAGCGTTGAAGAGTCGGGCCCCGAAGCTTTCTTT.

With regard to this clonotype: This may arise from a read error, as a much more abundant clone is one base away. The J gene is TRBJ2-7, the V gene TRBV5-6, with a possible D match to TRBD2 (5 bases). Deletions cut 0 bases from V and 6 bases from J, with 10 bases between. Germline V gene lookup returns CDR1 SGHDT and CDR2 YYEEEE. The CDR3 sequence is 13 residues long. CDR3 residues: CASSLGTAPEQYF. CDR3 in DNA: TGTGCCAGCAGCTTGGGGACTGCCCCCGAGCAGTACTTC.

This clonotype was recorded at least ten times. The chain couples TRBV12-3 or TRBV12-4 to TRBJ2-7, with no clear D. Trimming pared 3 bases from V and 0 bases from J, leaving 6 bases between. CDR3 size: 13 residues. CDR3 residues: CASSFGNSYEQYF. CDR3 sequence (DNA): TGTGCCAGCAGTTTCGGCAACTCCTACGAGCAGTACTTC.

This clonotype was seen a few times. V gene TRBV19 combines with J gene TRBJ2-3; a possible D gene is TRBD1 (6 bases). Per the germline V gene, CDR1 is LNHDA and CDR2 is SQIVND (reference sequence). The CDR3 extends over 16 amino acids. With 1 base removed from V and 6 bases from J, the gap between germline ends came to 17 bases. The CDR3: CASSIGGRGFIDTQYF. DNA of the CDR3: TGTGCCAGTAGTATAGGCGGCAGGGGTTTCATCGATACGCAGTATTTT.

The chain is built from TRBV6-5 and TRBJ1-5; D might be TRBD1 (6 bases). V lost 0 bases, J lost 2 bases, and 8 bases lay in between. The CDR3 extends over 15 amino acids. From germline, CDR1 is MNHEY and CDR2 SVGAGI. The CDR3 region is CASSYSTGGNQPQHF. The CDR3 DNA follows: TGTGCCAGCAGTTACTCGACAGGCGGCAATCAGCCCCAGCATTTT.

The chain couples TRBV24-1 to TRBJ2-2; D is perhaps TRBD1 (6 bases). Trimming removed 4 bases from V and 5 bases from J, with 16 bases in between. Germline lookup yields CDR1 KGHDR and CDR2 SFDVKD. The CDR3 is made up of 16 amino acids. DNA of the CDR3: TGTGCCACCAGTGACCGGCCGGGACAATCAACCGGGGAGCTGTTTTTT. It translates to CATSDRPGQSTGELFF.

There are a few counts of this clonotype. CDR3 loop: CAWDGGDTEAFF. CDR3 nucleotide sequence: TGTGCCTGGGACGGTGGTGACACTGAAGCTTTCTTT. The chain uses TRBV30 and TRBJ1-1; D unresolved. From germline, CDR1 is GTSNPN and CDR2 SVGIG (reference sequence). Trimming removed 5 bases at V and 3 bases at J, with 10 bases between. This CDR3 comprises 12 residues.

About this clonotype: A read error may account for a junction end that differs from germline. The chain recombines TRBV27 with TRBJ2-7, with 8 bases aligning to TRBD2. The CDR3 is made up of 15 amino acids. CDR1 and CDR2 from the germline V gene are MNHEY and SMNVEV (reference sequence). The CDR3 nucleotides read TGTGCCCGCAGTTTTATTGTCAGCGGGGGTGGAGAGCAGTACTTC. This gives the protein CARSFIVSGGGEQYF.

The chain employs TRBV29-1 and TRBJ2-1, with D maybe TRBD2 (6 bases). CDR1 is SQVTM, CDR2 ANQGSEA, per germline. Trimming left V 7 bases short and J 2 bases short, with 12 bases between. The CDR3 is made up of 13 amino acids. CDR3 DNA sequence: TGCAGCGCTTTGGCGGGGACCTACAATGAGCAGTTCTTC. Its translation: CSALAGTYNEQFF.

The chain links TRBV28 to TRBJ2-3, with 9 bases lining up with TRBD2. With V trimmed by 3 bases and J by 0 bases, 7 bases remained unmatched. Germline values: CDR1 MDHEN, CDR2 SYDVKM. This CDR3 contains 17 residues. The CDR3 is CASSFSLAGLSTDTQYF. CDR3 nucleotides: TGTGCCAGCAGTTTTAGCCTAGCGGGACTTAGCACAGATACGCAGTATTTT.

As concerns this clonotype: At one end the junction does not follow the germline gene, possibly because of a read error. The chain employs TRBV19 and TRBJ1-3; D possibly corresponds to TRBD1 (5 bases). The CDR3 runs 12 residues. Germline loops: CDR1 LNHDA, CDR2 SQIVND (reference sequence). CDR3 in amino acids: CATEGGATTVYF. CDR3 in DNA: TGTGCCACGGAAGGAGGGGCAACCACCGTATATTTT.

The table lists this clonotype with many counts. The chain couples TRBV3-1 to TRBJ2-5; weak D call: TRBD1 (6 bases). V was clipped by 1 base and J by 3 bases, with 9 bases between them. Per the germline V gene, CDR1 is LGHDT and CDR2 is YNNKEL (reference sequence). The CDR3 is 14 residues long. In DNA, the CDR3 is TGTGCCAGCAGCCAAGGGAAGGGGGAAGAGACCCAGTACTTC. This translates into CASSQGKGEETQYF.

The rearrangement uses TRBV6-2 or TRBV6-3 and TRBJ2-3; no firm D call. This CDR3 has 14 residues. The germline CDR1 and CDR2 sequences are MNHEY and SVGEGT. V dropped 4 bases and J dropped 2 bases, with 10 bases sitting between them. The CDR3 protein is CASSSLEVTDTQYF. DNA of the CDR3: TGTGCCAGCAGTTCCCTAGAGGTCACAGATACGCAGTATTTT.

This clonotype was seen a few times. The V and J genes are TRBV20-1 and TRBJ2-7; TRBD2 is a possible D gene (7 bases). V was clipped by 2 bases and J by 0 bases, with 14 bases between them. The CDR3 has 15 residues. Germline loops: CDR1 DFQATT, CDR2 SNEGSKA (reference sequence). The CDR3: CSARWGGLSSYEQYF. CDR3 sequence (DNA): TGCAGTGCTAGATGGGGGGGCTTAAGCTCCTACGAGCAGTACTTC.

The CDR3 region is CASRGLRGGYQETQYF. The CDR3, as DNA: TGTGCCAGCAGGGGCCTCCGGGGGGGGTACCAAGAGACCCAGTACTTC. J is TRBJ2-5 and V is TRBV27; 8 bases align to TRBD2. The CDR3 is 16 amino acids. V lost 6 bases to trimming and J lost 0 bases; unmatched junction nucleotides: 9. Looked up from germline, CDR1 is MNHEY and CDR2 is SMNVEV (reference sequence).

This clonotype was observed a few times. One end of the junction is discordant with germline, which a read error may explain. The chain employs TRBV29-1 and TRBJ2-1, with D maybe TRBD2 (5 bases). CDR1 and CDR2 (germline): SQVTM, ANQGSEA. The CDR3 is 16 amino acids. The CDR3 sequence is CSVATVRDLALNGQFF. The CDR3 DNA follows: TGCAGCGTTGCGACTGTCCGGGATCTTGCTCTCAATGGGCAGTTCTTC.

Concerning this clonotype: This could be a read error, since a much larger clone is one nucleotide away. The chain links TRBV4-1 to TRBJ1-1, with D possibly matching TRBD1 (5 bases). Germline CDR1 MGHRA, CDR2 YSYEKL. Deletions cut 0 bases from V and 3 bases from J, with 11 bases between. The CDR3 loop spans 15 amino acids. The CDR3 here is CASSQDEGMDTEAFF. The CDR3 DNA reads TGCGCCAGCAGCCAAGATGAGGGGATGGACACTGAAGCTTTCTTT.

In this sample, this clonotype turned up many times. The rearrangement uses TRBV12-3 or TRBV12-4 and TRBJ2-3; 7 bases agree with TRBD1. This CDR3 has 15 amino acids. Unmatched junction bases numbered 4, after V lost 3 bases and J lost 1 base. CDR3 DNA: TGTGCCAGCAGTTTGGTAGGGGGCGGCACAGATACGCAGTATTTT. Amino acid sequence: CASSLVGGGTDTQYF.